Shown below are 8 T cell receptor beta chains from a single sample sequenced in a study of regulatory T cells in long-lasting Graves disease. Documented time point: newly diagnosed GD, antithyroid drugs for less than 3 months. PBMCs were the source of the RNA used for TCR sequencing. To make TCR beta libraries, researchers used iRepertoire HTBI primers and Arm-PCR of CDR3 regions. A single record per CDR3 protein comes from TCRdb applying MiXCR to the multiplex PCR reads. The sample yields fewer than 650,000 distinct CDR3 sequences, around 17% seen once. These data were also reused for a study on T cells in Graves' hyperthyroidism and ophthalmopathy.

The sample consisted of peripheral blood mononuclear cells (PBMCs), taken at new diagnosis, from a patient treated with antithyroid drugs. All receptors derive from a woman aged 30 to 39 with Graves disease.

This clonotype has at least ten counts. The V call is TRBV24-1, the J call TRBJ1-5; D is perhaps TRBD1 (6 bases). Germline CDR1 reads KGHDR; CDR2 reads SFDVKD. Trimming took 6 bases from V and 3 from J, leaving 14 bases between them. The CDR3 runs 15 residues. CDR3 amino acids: CATSLGGGNNQPQHF. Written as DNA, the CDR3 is TGTGCCACCAGTTTAGGGGGTGGAAACAATCAGCCCCAGCATTTT.

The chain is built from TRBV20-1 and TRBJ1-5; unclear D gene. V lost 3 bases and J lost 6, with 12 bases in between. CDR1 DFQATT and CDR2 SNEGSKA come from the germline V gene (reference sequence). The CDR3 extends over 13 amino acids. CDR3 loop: CSASAGPSQPQHF. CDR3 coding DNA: TGCAGTGCTAGCGCAGGACCTAGTCAGCCCCAGCATTTT.

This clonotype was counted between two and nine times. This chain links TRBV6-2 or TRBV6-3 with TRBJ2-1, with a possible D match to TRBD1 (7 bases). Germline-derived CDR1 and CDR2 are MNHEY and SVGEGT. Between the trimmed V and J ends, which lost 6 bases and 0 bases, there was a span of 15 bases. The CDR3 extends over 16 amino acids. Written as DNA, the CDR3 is TGTGCCAGCAGCCAGACAGGGAGGAGCTCCTACAATGAGCAGTTCTTC. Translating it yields CASSQTGRSSYNEQFF.

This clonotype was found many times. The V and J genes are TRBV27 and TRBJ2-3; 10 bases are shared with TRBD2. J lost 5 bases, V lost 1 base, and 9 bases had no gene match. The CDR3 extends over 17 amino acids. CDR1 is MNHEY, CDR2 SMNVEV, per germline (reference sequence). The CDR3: CASSLFPAGGPLDTQYF. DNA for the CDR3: TGTGCCAGCAGTTTATTTCCAGCGGGAGGGCCATTAGATACGCAGTATTTT.

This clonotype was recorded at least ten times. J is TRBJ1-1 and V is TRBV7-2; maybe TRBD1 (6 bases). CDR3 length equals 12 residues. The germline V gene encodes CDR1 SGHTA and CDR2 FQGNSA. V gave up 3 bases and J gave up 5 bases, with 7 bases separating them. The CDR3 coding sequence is TGTGCCAGCAGCTTTCAGGGGACTGAAGCTTTCTTT. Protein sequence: CASSFQGTEAFF.

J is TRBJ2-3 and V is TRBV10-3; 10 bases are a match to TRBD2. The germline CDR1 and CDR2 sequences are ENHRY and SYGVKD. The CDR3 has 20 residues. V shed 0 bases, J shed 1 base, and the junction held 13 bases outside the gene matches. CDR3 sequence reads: CAISESIGLAGAGGTDTQYF. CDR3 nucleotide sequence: TGTGCCATCAGTGAGTCGATTGGTCTAGCGGGAGCGGGCGGCACAGATACGCAGTATTTT.

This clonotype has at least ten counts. CDR3 amino acids: CASRQGSLNQPQHF. CDR3 sequence (DNA): TGTGCCAGCAGACAGGGGTCCCTCAATCAGCCCCAGCATTTT. The chain recombines TRBV6-1 with TRBJ1-5; 7 bases agree with TRBD1. The germline V gene has CDR1 MNHNS and CDR2 SASEGT. J lost 3 bases, V lost 6 bases, and 5 bases had no gene match. This CDR3 region has 14 residues.

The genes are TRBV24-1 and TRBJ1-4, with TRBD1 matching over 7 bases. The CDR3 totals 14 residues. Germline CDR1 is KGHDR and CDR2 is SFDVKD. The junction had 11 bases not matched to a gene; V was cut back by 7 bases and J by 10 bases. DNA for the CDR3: TGTGCCACCAGCGCTACAGGGGCCCCCGGAAAACTGTTTTTT. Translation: CATSATGAPGKLFF.